This paragraph reports one T cell receptor beta chain. This sample is part of a study of blood T cell repertoires in COVID-19. Across the study: The United States, Italy and Spain supplied acute and convalescent COVID-19 samples. T cells, B-cell-depleted T cells, or PBMCs provided the cDNA or gDNA that served as material.

Source study methods: Estimated nucleated cell counts came from reference gene primer amplification. Sequencing was performed with immunoSEQ multiplex PCR; in TCRdb, only in-frame clones are kept and a portion is missing. V, J and clone size are taken as reported in that table, and D and trimming were inferred from the DNA itself. This sample has 55,000 to 70,000 clones, with 85% to 90% found just once. The CDR3 has 18 amino acids. Unmatched junction bases numbered 17, after V lost 1 base and J lost 8 bases. The germline V gene has CDR1 LNHDA and CDR2 SQIVND (reference sequence). The clonotype comes from a man in his fifties with acute or convalescent COVID-19. Sequencing was carried out using peripheral blood. The chain has TRBV19 and TRBJ2-1, with 7 bases aligning to TRBD1. CDR3 protein: CASSIAGTEVGDWDEQFF. CDR3 DNA sequence: TGTGCCAGTAGTATAGCCGGGACAGAGGTGGGGGATTGGGATGAGCAGTTCTTC.